These 10 T cell receptor beta chains were all obtained from the same sample, sequenced in a study of blood T cell repertoires in COVID-19. Assay used: immunoSEQ multiplex PCR; TCRdb lists only in-frame clones, some missing. Of 50,000 to 60,000 clones in the sample, about four fifths were seen once. Sequenced sample: peripheral blood. The receptors shown here come from a man in his sixties or seventies with active COVID-19.

This clone showed up just a few times. This chain links TRBV3-1 (or the pseudogene TRBV3-2) with TRBJ1-6; D is unresolved. CDR3 length equals 13 residues. Germline CDR1 reads LGHDT; CDR2 reads YNNKEL (reference sequence). V was trimmed by 5 bases and J by 11 bases, leaving 13 bases between them. In DNA, the CDR3 is TGTGCCAGCAGCACCTCTTCGGCGGCACCCCTCCACTTT. Translation: CASSTSSAAPLHF.

V gene TRBV11-2 combines with J gene TRBJ2-1; 11 bases line up with TRBD1. Looked up from germline, CDR1 is SGHAT and CDR2 is FQNNGV. Losses at the gene ends were 5 bases for V and 6 bases for J; bases not matched to a gene: 12. CDR3 length: 17 residues. CDR3 DNA sequence: TGTGCCAGCAGCGGGACATCCGGGACAGGGGGTATCAATGAGCAGTTCTTC. It is translated as CASSGTSGTGGINEQFF.

This clone has only a few counts. The V gene is TRBV28, the J gene TRBJ1-4; D is unclear. Germline lookup yields CDR1 MDHEN and CDR2 SYDVKM. The CDR3 runs 14 residues. Between the trimmed V and J ends, which lost 6 bases and 7 bases, there was a span of 15 bases. In DNA, the CDR3 is TGTGCCAGCAGCCTCCCGGCCCGGGGTGAAAAACTGTTTTTT. Encoded protein: CASSLPARGEKLFF.

In this sample, this clone turned up a few times. J is TRBJ2-7 and V is TRBV2; a weak D match, TRBD1 (5 bases). Trimming cost V 8 bases and J 3 bases, with 11 bases left between them. The CDR3 spans 12 residues. Germline lookup yields CDR1 SNHLY and CDR2 FYNNEI. The CDR3 region has the DNA TGTGCCAGCCGGGCAGGGTTCTACGAGCAGTACTTC. Its translation is CASRAGFYEQYF.

This clone was recorded a few times. The chain carries TRBV19 and TRBJ2-3; no clear D gene. The germline V and J ends were trimmed by 8 bases and 1 base, with 4 bases remaining between them. Germline V lookup: CDR1 LNHDA, CDR2 SQIVND (reference sequence). This CDR3 spans 11 amino acids. CDR3 bases: TGTGCCAGTCGGGGCACAGATACGCAGTATTTT. Its translation: CASRGTDTQYF.

This rearrangement joins TRBV11-2 to TRBJ2-3, with a possible D match to TRBD1 (6 bases). CDR1 is SGHAT, CDR2 FQNNGV, per germline. Deletions cut 4 bases from V and 4 bases from J, with 9 bases between. The CDR3 extends over 13 amino acids. CDR3 coding DNA: TGTGCCAGCAGCTACAGGGTGGCAGATACGCAGTATTTT. It yields the protein CASSYRVADTQYF.

The chain links TRBV4-1 to TRBJ2-1, with D possibly being TRBD2 (7 bases). The CDR3 is 19 residues long. The V gene lost 0 bases and the J gene lost 0 bases, with 18 bases spanning the gap. CDR1 is MGHRA and CDR2 is YSYEKL in the germline V gene. CDR3 in amino acids: CASSQDRAGARSSYNEQFF. The DNA of the CDR3 is TGCGCCAGCAGCCAAGATCGTGCGGGGGCGAGGAGCTCCTACAATGAGCAGTTCTTC.

This clone was counted between two and nine times. The J gene is TRBJ2-7, the V gene TRBV2, with unresolved D. The CDR3 spans 11 residues. Trimming removed 4 bases from V and 13 bases from J, with 14 bases in between. Per the germline V gene, CDR1 is SNHLY and CDR2 is FYNNEI. CDR3 nucleotides: TGTGCCAGCAGTGTTTTTTCTGACTGCTACTTC. Translating it yields CASSVFSDCYF. The full variable domain, completed using reference TRBV2 and TRBJ2-7, is EPEVTQTPSHQVTQMGQEVILRCVPISNHLYFYWYRQILGQKVEFLVSFYNNEISEKSEIFDDQFSVERPDGSNFTLKIRSTKLEDSAMYFCASSVFSDCYFGPGTRLTVT.

This chain uses TRBV6-5 with TRBJ1-1; D is possibly TRBD1 (5 bases). The CDR3 runs to 15 residues. Trimming took 6 bases from V and 0 from J, leaving 14 bases between them. CDR1 and CDR2 (germline): MNHEY, SVGAGI. CDR3 coding DNA: TGTGCCAGCAGCCACTCCGACAGCATGAACACTGAAGCTTTCTTT. Translating gives CASSHSDSMNTEAFF.

The chain links TRBV5-1 to TRBJ2-2; 8 nucleotides agree with TRBD1. J was trimmed by 0 bases and V by 2 bases; bases with no gene match: 9. Germline lookup yields CDR1 SGHRS and CDR2 YFSETQ. This CDR3 is 18 amino acids long. CDR3 in amino acids: CASSLGPGQEPNTGELFF. The DNA of the CDR3 is TGCGCCAGCAGCTTAGGACCGGGACAGGAACCGAACACCGGGGAGCTGTTTTTT.